The clone carrying this T cell receptor beta chain was found once. The entry originates in a study of blood T cell repertoires in COVID-19. Study-level background: Samples of COVID-19 (acute and convalescent) were obtained from the United States, Italy and Spain. Nucleic acid was either cDNA or gDNA, and it came from T cells, B-cell-depleted T cells, or PBMCs.

Germline V lookup: CDR1 LGHNT, CDR2 FRNRAP. This CDR3 comprises 13 residues. V was pared by 3 bases and J by 7 bases, with 5 bases of the junction left unmatched. Produced via immunoSEQ multiplex PCR; TCRdb's table is partial and in-frame only. The data show about 250,000 clones, roughly 85% seen once. The sample comprised peripheral blood. The receptor's source is a young man with active or convalescent COVID-19. The rearrangement uses TRBV12-5 and TRBJ1-1; 7 bases agree with TRBD1. The CDR3 sequence: CASGLQGTYEAFF. In DNA, the CDR3 is TGTGCTAGTGGTTTACAGGGGACTTATGAAGCTTTCTTT.